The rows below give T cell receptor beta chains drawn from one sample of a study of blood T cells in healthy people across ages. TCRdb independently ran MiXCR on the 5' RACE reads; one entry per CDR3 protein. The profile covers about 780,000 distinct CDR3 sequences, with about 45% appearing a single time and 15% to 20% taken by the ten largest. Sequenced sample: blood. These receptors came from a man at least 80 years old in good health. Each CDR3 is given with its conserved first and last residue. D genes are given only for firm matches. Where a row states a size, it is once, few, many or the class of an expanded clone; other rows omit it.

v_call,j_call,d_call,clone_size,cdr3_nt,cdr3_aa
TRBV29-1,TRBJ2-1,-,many,TGCAGCGTTGAAGACCAAATTGGGACGGCTGGGGAGCAGTTCTTC,CSVEDQIGTAGEQFF
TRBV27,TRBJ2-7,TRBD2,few,TGTGCCAGCACCTCCGGGACTAGCGGGAGCTCCGAGCAGTACTTC,CASTSGTSGSSEQYF
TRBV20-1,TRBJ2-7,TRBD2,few,TGCAGTGCTAGAGATCAGACTAGCGGAACTTACGAGCAGTACTTC,CSARDQTSGTYEQYF
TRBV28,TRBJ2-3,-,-,TGTGCCATACGCAGAGATAGCACAGATACGCAGTATTTT,CAIRRDSTDTQYF
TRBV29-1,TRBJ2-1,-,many,TGCAGCGTTGAAGGGCAGGGAGATCCCAATGAGCAGTTCTTC,CSVEGQGDPNEQFF
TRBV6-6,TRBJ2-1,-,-,TGTGCCAGCAGGGAGACAGATCGAGGGGCTTCCGATGAGCAGTTCTTC,CASRETDRGASDEQFF
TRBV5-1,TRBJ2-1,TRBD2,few,TGCGCCAGCAGCTTACTAGCGGGAGAGTTTAATGAGCAGTTCTTC,CASSLLAGEFNEQFF
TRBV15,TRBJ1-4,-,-,TGTGCCACCAGCCCAGAAGGTGACAGGGAAAAACTGTTTTTT,CATSPEGDREKLFF
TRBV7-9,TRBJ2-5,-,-,TGTGCCAGCAGCTTGTTGGGAGAAAATCAAGAGACCCAGTACTTC,CASSLLGENQETQYF
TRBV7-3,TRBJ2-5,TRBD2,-,TGTGCCAGCAGCTCCACTAGCGGGAGTGGAGAGACCCAGTACTTC,CASSSTSGSGETQYF
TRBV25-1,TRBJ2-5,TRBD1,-,TGTGCCAGCAGCGTCGACAGGGGCTACCAAGAGACCCAGTACTTC,CASSVDRGYQETQYF
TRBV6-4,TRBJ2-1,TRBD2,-,TGTGCCAGCAGCGTGGGGGGACTAGCTACAACTGAGCAGTTCTTC,CASSVGGLATTEQFF
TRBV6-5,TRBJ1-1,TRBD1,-,TGTGCCAGCAGGGATACAGGGGCCCAGCGGGCCACTGAAGCTTTCTTT,CASRDTGAQRATEAFF
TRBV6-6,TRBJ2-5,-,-,TGTGCCAGCAGTTACTCGATTTGGCGGCAAGAGACCCAGTACTTC,CASSYSIWRQETQYF
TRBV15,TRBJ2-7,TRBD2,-,TGTGCCACCAGCGGATACCCGACTAGCGGGTCCTACGAGCAGTACTTC,CATSGYPTSGSYEQYF
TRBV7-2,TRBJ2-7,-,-,TGTGCCAGCAGCTTAGGGGCCGTCGGGACTCGCTCCTACGAGCAGTACTTC,CASSLGAVGTRSYEQYF
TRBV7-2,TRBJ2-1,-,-,TGTGCCAGCAGCTTATCTGGCGGGCAGTTCTTC,CASSLSGGQFF
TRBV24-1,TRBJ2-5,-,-,TGTGCCACCAGTGATTTGAAAGCAATAATTCTCGACAGCCAAGAGACCCAGTACTTC,CATSDLKAIILDSQETQYF
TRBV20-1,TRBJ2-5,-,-,TGCAGTGCTAATGACTATCAAGAGACCCAGTACTTC,CSANDYQETQYF
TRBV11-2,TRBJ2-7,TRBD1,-,TGTGCCAGCAGCCAGACAGGGGGAAGGTCCTACGAGCAGTACTTC,CASSQTGGRSYEQYF
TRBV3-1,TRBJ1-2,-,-,TGTGCCAGCAGCCTAGAGATGGGTCAGATCTATGGCTACACCTTC,CASSLEMGQIYGYTF
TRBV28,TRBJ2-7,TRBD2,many,TGTGCCAGCAGTTTTTTAGGCGGGAGGAGGTCCTACGAGCAGTACTTC,CASSFLGGRRSYEQYF
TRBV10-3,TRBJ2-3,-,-,TGTGCCATCAGTGAGCTAGATACGCAGTATTTT,CAISELDTQYF
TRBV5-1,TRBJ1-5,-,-,TGCGCCAGCAGCTTGGGTCAGGAAAATCAGCCCCAGCATTTT,CASSLGQENQPQHF
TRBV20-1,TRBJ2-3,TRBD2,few,TGCAGTGCTAGACCGGCCTTTAATGTCGGACTAGCGGGTTCTAGCACAGATACGCAGTATTTT,CSARPAFNVGLAGSSTDTQYF
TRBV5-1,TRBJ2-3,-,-,TGCGCCAGCAGCTTGGAAAACAGCGAGACCCGTCCGTATTTT,CASSLENSETRPYF
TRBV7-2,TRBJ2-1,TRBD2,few,TGTGCCAGCAGGCAGACTAGCGCCTACAATGAGCAGTTCTTC,CASRQTSAYNEQFF
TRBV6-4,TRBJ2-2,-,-,TGTGCCAGCAGTAGGGACGTTGCAACCGGGGAGCTGTTTTTT,CASSRDVATGELFF
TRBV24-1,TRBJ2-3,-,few,TGTGCCACCAGTGGTAAGACGCCGCCGGTGCAGTATTTT,CATSGKTPPVQYF
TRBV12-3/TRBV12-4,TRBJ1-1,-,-,TGTGCCAGCAGTTTAGGTCAGGGAATAGGCGGCACTGAAGCTTTCTTT,CASSLGQGIGGTEAFF
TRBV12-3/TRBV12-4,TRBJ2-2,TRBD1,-,TGTGCCAGCAGTATACAGGGGCTAATCGCCGGGGAGCTGTTTTTT,CASSIQGLIAGELFF
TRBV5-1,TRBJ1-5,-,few,TGCGCCAGCAGCTTGGGCGCAGGGCACAATCAGCCCCAGCATTTT,CASSLGAGHNQPQHF
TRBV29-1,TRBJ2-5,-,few,TGCAGCGTTGGGGAGACGGAAGAGACCCAGTACTTC,CSVGETEETQYF